The 21 T cell receptor beta chains below come from one sample, sequenced in a study of control samples from healthy donors and cancer patients. Some clones are missing from TCRdb's copy, which holds only in-frame ones; the method was immunoSEQ multiplex PCR. The data contain tens of thousands of clones, 70% to 90% of them singletons. Input material: PBMCs. The receptors were gathered from a woman aged 60-75 years with head and neck cancer.

The chain couples TRBV6-6 to TRBJ1-5; unclear D gene. The CDR3 length is 14 residues. V dropped 7 bases and J dropped 2 bases, with 12 bases sitting between them. Germline lookup yields CDR1 MNHNY and CDR2 SVGAGI (reference sequence). The CDR3, as DNA: TGTGCCAGCACCCTGGACGTTGGCAATCAGCCCCAGCATTTT. Amino acids: CASTLDVGNQPQHF.

V and J are TRBV3-1 (or the pseudogene TRBV3-2) and TRBJ2-5, with D maybe TRBD1 (5 bases). Per the germline V gene, CDR1 is LGHDT and CDR2 is YNNKEL (reference sequence). Trimming cost V 5 bases and J 1 base, with 11 bases left between them. This CDR3 has 14 residues. Written as DNA, the CDR3 is TGTGCCAGCAGCACCCCGGACACCCAAGAGACCCAGTACTTC. Amino acid sequence: CASSTPDTQETQYF.

This sequence joins TRBV7-2 and TRBJ2-1, with 11 nucleotides matching TRBD2. Germline V lookup: CDR1 SGHTA, CDR2 FQGNSA. This CDR3 has 17 amino acids. The junction had 7 bases not matched to a gene; V was cut back by 5 bases and J by 1 base. The CDR3 spells CASSLRLAGLSYNEQFF. For the CDR3, the DNA is TGTGCCAGCAGCCTTAGACTAGCGGGGCTTTCCTACAATGAGCAGTTCTTC.

This sequence joins TRBV6-6 and TRBJ2-7; 10 nucleotides align to TRBD1. Per germline, CDR1 MNHNY and CDR2 SVGAGI (reference sequence). This CDR3 comprises 16 residues. Trimming at V came to 0 bases and at J to 1 base, leaving 3 bases not matched to a gene. In DNA form, the CDR3 reads TGTGCCAGCAGTTACTCCGGGACAGGGGCTTCCTACGAGCAGTACTTC. This gives the protein CASSYSGTGASYEQYF.

The chain uses TRBV5-1 and TRBJ1-1; D may be TRBD1 (5 bases). The CDR3 is made up of 14 amino acids. The germline V gene encodes CDR1 SGHRS and CDR2 YFSETQ. Trimming pared 2 bases from V and 2 bases from J, leaving 10 bases between. This CDR3 is CASSFDGGNTEAFF. In DNA, the CDR3 is TGCGCCAGCAGCTTTGACGGGGGAAACACTGAAGCTTTCTTT.

The chain carries TRBV11-3 and TRBJ2-2; D gene ambiguous. Germline values: CDR1 SGHNT, CDR2 YENEEA. This CDR3 is built from 12 residues. V gave up 2 bases and J gave up 4 bases, with 2 bases separating them. CDR3 nucleotides: TGTGCCAGCAGCTTAACCACCGGGGAGCTGTTTTTT. Amino acids: CASSLTTGELFF.

The V call is TRBV21-1, the J call TRBJ2-1; TRBD1, the table's D call, was not compared with the DNA. TRBV21-1 counts as a pseudogene. CDR3 length: 18 amino acids. CDR3 in amino acids: CASSKALMGRDTFNEQFF. The CDR3 DNA reads TGTGCCAGCAGCAAAGCGCTTATGGGACGGGACACCTTCAATGAGCAGTTCTTC.

V and J are TRBV28 and TRBJ2-5, with a tentative D call TRBD1 (6 bases). V dropped 2 bases and J dropped 2 bases, with 18 bases sitting between them. CDR1 and CDR2 from the germline V gene are MDHEN and SYDVKM. This CDR3 has 17 amino acids. The CDR3 DNA follows: TGTGCCAGCAGTTTAAACACACCGGGACATTCGCAAGAGACCCAGTACTTC. As protein: CASSLNTPGHSQETQYF.

This rearrangement joins TRBV5-1 to TRBJ2-1; 14 nucleotides match TRBD2. V was clipped by 3 bases and J by 9 bases; unmatched bases: 8. This CDR3 contains 16 residues. Per the germline V gene, CDR1 is SGHRS and CDR2 is YFSETQ. The CDR3, as DNA: TGCGCCAGCAGCTGGGGGGCGGGACTAGCGGGAGTTGAGCAGTTCTTC. This sequence encodes CASSWGAGLAGVEQFF.

The chain carries TRBV5-5 and TRBJ2-6; 8 nucleotides align to TRBD2. Germline values: CDR1 SGHKS, CDR2 YYEKEE (reference sequence). The CDR3 has 19 amino acids. The V and J ends lost 0 bases and 2 bases, in that order; junction bases with no gene match: 10. The CDR3 DNA is TGTGCCAGCAGCTTGGAATTCGGGGGGGGCGGCACTGGGGCCAACGTCCTGACTTTC. Translation: CASSLEFGGGGTGANVLTF.

The rearrangement joins TRBV28 to TRBJ2-1; 11 bases map to TRBD2. With V trimmed by 4 bases and J by 1 base, 3 bases remained unmatched. CDR3 length equals 16 residues. Germline CDR1 MDHEN, CDR2 SYDVKM. CDR3 DNA: TGTGCCAGCAGTTCCGTAGCGGGAGGGTCCTACAATGAGCAGTTCTTC. It is translated as CASSSVAGGSYNEQFF. Full variable domain (rest looked up from reference TRBV28 and TRBJ2-1): DVKVTQSSRYLVKRTGEKVFLECVQDMDHENMFWYRQDPGLGLRLIYFSYDVKMKEKGDIPEGYSVSREKKERFSLILESASTNQTSMYLCASSSVAGGSYNEQFFGPGTRLTVL.

The chain is built from TRBV6-5 and TRBJ2-7; D not certain. V was pared by 8 bases and J by 4 bases, with 6 bases between. CDR1 and CDR2 from the germline V gene are MNHEY and SVGAGI. The CDR3 runs 10 residues. The CDR3 is CASGWYEQYF. The CDR3 DNA reads as TGTGCCAGCGGATGGTACGAGCAGTACTTC.

V is TRBV2 and J is TRBJ2-7; possible D gene TRBD2, 6 bases. V was pared by 8 bases and J by 6 bases, with 11 bases between. CDR1 SNHLY and CDR2 FYNNEI come from the germline V gene. The CDR3 totals 11 residues. DNA for the CDR3: TGTGCCAGCCGGGGGATCGGCGAGCAGTACTTC. The encoded protein is CASRGIGEQYF.

V and J are TRBV5-1 and TRBJ2-3; possible D gene TRBD1, 5 bases. Germline CDR1 and CDR2: SGHRS and YFSETQ. CDR3 size: 16 residues. The germline V and J ends were trimmed by 0 bases and 5 bases, with 16 bases remaining between them. In nucleotides, the CDR3 is TGCGCCAGCAGCTTGGGTGGTCCCACAGGCAGAGATACGCAGTATTTT. This gives the protein CASSLGGPTGRDTQYF.

The V gene is TRBV29-1, the J gene TRBJ2-7; D is undetermined. This CDR3 spans 15 amino acids. The V end lost 7 bases, the J end lost 3 bases, and 22 bases lay between the germline ends. Germline CDR1 is SQVTM and CDR2 is ANQGSEA. Here the CDR3 DNA reads TGCAGCGCTGTTAGAATGCTGAGGTCTGGCTACGAGCAGTACTTC. Translation gives CSAVRMLRSGYEQYF.

V is TRBV29-1 and J is TRBJ2-1; 13 bases line up with TRBD2. V was pared by 7 bases and J by 5 bases, with 8 bases of the junction left unmatched. Germline CDR1 SQVTM, CDR2 ANQGSEA. The CDR3 loop spans 15 amino acids. The CDR3: CSARPGLAGNNEQFF. The CDR3 DNA reads TGCAGCGCACGACCGGGACTAGCGGGGAACAATGAGCAGTTCTTC.

The chain is built from TRBV24-1 and TRBJ2-3; 8 bases are shared with TRBD2. The germline V gene encodes CDR1 KGHDR and CDR2 SFDVKD. CDR3 length: 16 residues. With V trimmed by 5 bases and J by 3 bases, 9 bases remained unmatched. DNA for the CDR3: TGTGCCACCAGTGGAGTAGGGACTAGGGGGACAGATACGCAGTATTTT. Translated, it gives CATSGVGTRGTDTQYF.

The chain recombines TRBV21-1 with TRBJ2-3; the table's TRBD2 call for D was not verified on the DNA. TRBV21-1 is designated a pseudogene. There are 24 residues in the CDR3. The CDR3 spells CASSKPTSGRAGSRIVVSTDTQYF. For the CDR3, the DNA is TGTGCCAGCAGCAAACCGACTAGCGGGAGGGCCGGATCCCGTATCGTAGTGAGCACAGATACGCAGTATTTT.

This chain joins TRBV11-2 and TRBJ1-1; tentative D call: TRBD1 (5 bases). This CDR3 contains 15 residues. V shed 7 bases and J shed 2 bases, with 17 bases lying between them. Germline CDR1 reads SGHAT; CDR2 reads FQNNGV. The DNA of the CDR3 is TGTGCCAGCACTACTCTGCCGCAGGGTAACACTGAAGCTTTCTTT. Its protein product is CASTTLPQGNTEAFF.

CDR3 DNA sequence: TGTGCCAGCAGCTTGATGGGAAGCTCCTACAATGAGCAGTTCTTC. Its protein product is CASSLMGSSYNEQFF. The rearrangement uses TRBV5-8 and TRBJ2-1, with D hard to call. This CDR3 spans 15 amino acids. V lost 1 base to trimming and J lost 0 bases, with 8 bases between them. Per the germline V gene, CDR1 is SGHTS and CDR2 is YDEGEE.

This chain joins TRBV7-2 and TRBJ1-2; D remains unclear. The germline V gene encodes CDR1 SGHTA and CDR2 FQGNSA. This CDR3 has 15 amino acids. V lost 6 bases, J lost 0 bases, and 14 bases lay in between. This CDR3 is CASSWAAAANYGYTF. The CDR3, as DNA: TGTGCCAGCAGTTGGGCCGCGGCAGCTAACTATGGCTACACCTTC. The variable domain in full, with the rest retrieved from reference TRBV7-2 and TRBJ1-2, is GAGVSQSPSNKVTEKGKDVELRCDPISGHTALYWYRQSLGQGLEFLIYFQGNSAPDKSGLPSDRFSAERTGGSVSTLTIQRTQQEDSAVYLCASSWAAAANYGYTFGSGTRLTVV.